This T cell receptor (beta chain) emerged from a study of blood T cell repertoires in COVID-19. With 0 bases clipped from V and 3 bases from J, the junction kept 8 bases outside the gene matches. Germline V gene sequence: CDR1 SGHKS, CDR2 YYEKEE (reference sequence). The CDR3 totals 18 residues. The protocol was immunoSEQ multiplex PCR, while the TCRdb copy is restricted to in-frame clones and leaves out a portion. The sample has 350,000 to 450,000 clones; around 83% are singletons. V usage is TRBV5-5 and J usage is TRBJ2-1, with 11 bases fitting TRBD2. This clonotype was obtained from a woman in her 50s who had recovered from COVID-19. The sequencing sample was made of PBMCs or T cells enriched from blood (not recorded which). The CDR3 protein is CASSLEFSTSGGYNEQFF. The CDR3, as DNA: TGTGCCAGCAGCTTGGAGTTCAGTACTAGCGGGGGCTACAATGAGCAGTTCTTC.